One sample yielded the 21 T cell receptor beta chains listed below, sequenced in a study of blood T cell repertoires in COVID-19. Sequenced by immunoSEQ multiplex PCR; TCRdb stores in-frame clones only, minus some. The sample shows roughly 250,000 clones, 80% to 95% of them seen only once. Sequencing was performed on peripheral blood. The receptors were gathered from a person aged 18-30 years with COVID-19, enrolled during active disease.

This clone was seen a single time. The V call is TRBV24-1, the J call TRBJ2-5; 9 positions agree with TRBD1. From germline, CDR1 is KGHDR and CDR2 SFDVKD. V was pared by 3 bases and J by 4 bases, with 5 bases of the junction left unmatched. CDR3 length: 15 amino acids. The CDR3 DNA reads as TGTGCCACCAGTGATAAGACAGGGGGGCGAGAGACCCAGTACTTC. Translation gives CATSDKTGGRETQYF.

This clone was counted a few times. The chain is built from TRBV4-2 and TRBJ2-5; tentatively, D is TRBD1 (5 bases). The V end was cut by 1 base, the J end by 4 bases, with 7 bases between. The germline CDR1 and CDR2 sequences are LGHNA and YNFKEQ. CDR3 length: 13 amino acids. The CDR3, as DNA: TGTGCCAGCAGCCAAGTGGGGCGAGAGACCCAGTACTTC. It codes for CASSQVGRETQYF.

This clone was detected only once. CDR3 amino acids: CASSRQGVSNQPQHF. CDR3 in DNA: TGTGCCAGCAGCCGTCAGGGGGTGAGCAATCAGCCCCAGCATTTT. This chain uses TRBV9 with TRBJ1-5; 7 nucleotides match TRBD1. V lost 4 bases, J lost 1 base, and 5 bases stayed unmatched. Looked up from germline, CDR1 is SGDLS and CDR2 is YYNGEE. The CDR3 is 15 residues long. Variable domain in full (rest from reference TRBV9 and TRBJ1-5): DSGVTQTPKHLITATGQRVTLRCSPRSGDLSVYWYQQSLDQGLQFLIQYYNGEERAKGNILERFSAQQFPDLHSELNLSSLELGDSALYFCASSRQGVSNQPQHFGDGTRLSIL.

The chain joins TRBV6-1 to TRBJ2-7; 7 nucleotides line up with TRBD2. The CDR3 runs to 15 residues. CDR1 and CDR2 from the germline V gene are MNHNS and SASEGT. V gave up 0 bases and J gave up 3 bases; unmatched junction bases: 5. As DNA, the CDR3 is TGTGCCAGCAGTGAAGCGGAGGTAGCGGGCTACGAGCAGTACTTC. It specifies CASSEAEVAGYEQYF.

The chain joins TRBV6-4 to TRBJ2-1; the match to TRBD2 covers 13 bases. CDR1 is MRHNA, CDR2 SNTAGT, per germline. V lost 4 bases, J lost 8 bases, and 5 bases stayed unmatched. The CDR3 sequence is 15 residues long. CDR3 nucleotides: TGTGCCAGCAGTGTGAGACTAGCGGGAGGATATGAGCAGTTCTTC. It codes for CASSVRLAGGYEQFF.

The V and J genes are TRBV2 and TRBJ2-1, with D uncertain. CDR3 length: 11 residues. The germline gives CDR1 SNHLY, CDR2 FYNNEI. The germline V and J ends were trimmed by 7 bases and 10 bases, with 11 bases remaining between them. CDR3 protein: CASIVKREQFF. CDR3 coding DNA: TGTGCCAGCATTGTCAAGAGAGAGCAGTTCTTC.

The chain is built from TRBV6-2 or TRBV6-3 and TRBJ2-7, with TRBD1 matching over 7 bases. Per germline, CDR1 MNHEY and CDR2 SVGEGT. The CDR3 consists of 13 residues. The V segment lost 3 bases and the J segment 5 bases; nucleotides outside the gene matches: 4. The CDR3 DNA sequence: TGTGCCAGCAGTTATACAGGGGCGAACGAGCAGTACTTC. Translation: CASSYTGANEQYF.

J is TRBJ2-7 and V is TRBV3-1 (or the pseudogene TRBV3-2); 9 nucleotides match TRBD2. With 4 bases clipped from V and 5 bases from J, the junction kept 9 bases outside the gene matches. The CDR3 is made up of 15 amino acids. Germline V CDR1 and CDR2: LGHDT, YNNKEL (reference sequence). Here the CDR3 reads CASSPRAGGLHEQYF. The CDR3 nucleotides read TGTGCCAGCAGCCCTAGAGCGGGAGGTCTGCACGAGCAGTACTTC.

The chain recombines TRBV27 with TRBJ2-7, with TRBD1 as a possible D gene (6 bases). CDR1 is MNHEY and CDR2 is SMNVEV in the germline V gene (reference sequence). The germline V and J ends were trimmed by 0 bases and 3 bases, with 6 bases remaining between them. The CDR3 runs 13 residues. Written as DNA, the CDR3 is TGTGCCAGCAGTTTATCACAGGGCTACGAGCAGTACTTC. Translation: CASSLSQGYEQYF.

The chain carries TRBV6-5 and TRBJ2-7, with 8 bases that match TRBD1. The CDR3 loop spans 15 amino acids. V shed 2 bases, J shed 0 bases, and the junction held 3 bases outside the gene matches. Germline V gives CDR1 MNHEY, CDR2 SVGAGI. CDR3 nucleotides: TGTGCCAGCAGTTACGGGCAGGGGGCCTCCTACGAGCAGTACTTC. It is translated as CASSYGQGASYEQYF.

This clone was found a few times. V usage is TRBV28 and J usage is TRBJ2-5, with 7 bases aligning to TRBD2. Germline values: CDR1 MDHEN, CDR2 SYDVKM. The CDR3 has 15 amino acids. V lost 3 bases to trimming and J lost 0 bases; unmatched junction nucleotides: 4. The CDR3 loop reads CASSFGGNYQETQYF. Written as DNA, the CDR3 is TGTGCCAGCAGTTTCGGGGGGAATTACCAAGAGACCCAGTACTTC.

V gene TRBV9 combines with J gene TRBJ2-7; D ambiguous. Germline lookup yields CDR1 SGDLS and CDR2 YYNGEE. The V gene lost 4 bases and the J gene lost 0 bases, with 11 bases spanning the gap. The CDR3 totals 14 residues. CDR3 sequence: CASSPATGSYEQYF. The DNA for the CDR3 is TGTGCCAGCAGCCCGGCGACTGGCTCCTACGAGCAGTACTTC.

The V call is TRBV5-4, the J call TRBJ2-3, with TRBD2 matching over 7 bases. The CDR3 length is 14 residues. Germline CDR1 reads SGHNT; CDR2 reads YYREEE (reference sequence). The trim removed 3 bases at V and 3 bases at J, leaving 4 bases unmatched. CDR3: CASSSLAETDTQYF. CDR3 DNA: TGTGCCAGCAGCTCGCTAGCGGAGACAGATACGCAGTATTTT.

V gene TRBV9 combines with J gene TRBJ1-3, with 7 bases aligning to TRBD1. CDR1 is SGDLS, CDR2 YYNGEE, per germline. Trimming removed 0 bases from V and 2 bases from J; junction bases left unmatched: 5. This CDR3 comprises 16 residues. CDR3 nucleotides: TGTGCCAGCAGCGTAGGACAGGGAGTGACTGGAAACACCATATATTTT. Encoded protein: CASSVGQGVTGNTIYF.

The V gene is TRBV5-4, the J gene TRBJ2-1; the D gene is possibly TRBD1 (5 bases). V was shortened by 2 bases and J by 6 bases, with 6 bases between the two germline ends. The germline V gene encodes CDR1 SGHNT and CDR2 YYREEE (reference sequence). The CDR3 runs 12 residues. The CDR3 DNA sequence: TGTGCCAGCAGCTTAGACAGCAATGAGCAGTTCTTC. Amino acid sequence: CASSLDSNEQFF.

This chain uses TRBV5-1 with TRBJ2-5; the match to TRBD1 covers 7 bases. The trim removed 2 bases at V and 5 bases at J, leaving 6 bases unmatched. The germline V gene has CDR1 SGHRS and CDR2 YFSETQ. CDR3 size: 14 residues. CDR3: CASSLTGAGETQYF. The DNA for the CDR3 is TGCGCCAGCAGCTTAACAGGGGCCGGGGAGACCCAGTACTTC.

A remark on this clone: Other DNA sequences in the sample encode the same CDR3. The V and J genes are TRBV24-1 and TRBJ1-4; no clear D gene. Trimming removed 1 base at V and 7 bases at J, with 6 bases between. CDR3 size: 13 residues. Germline V lookup: CDR1 KGHDR, CDR2 SFDVKD. In DNA form, the CDR3 reads TGTGCCACCAGTGATTTAGGCGGTGAAAAACTGTTTTTT. Protein product: CATSDLGGEKLFF.

This chain uses TRBV19 with TRBJ1-1, with no clear D. The CDR3 contains 12 residues. V lost 10 bases to trimming and J lost 1 base, with 10 bases between them. The germline V gene encodes CDR1 LNHDA and CDR2 SQIVND (reference sequence). CDR3 region: CATHNKNTEAFF. In nucleotides, the CDR3 is TGTGCCACCCACAACAAGAACACTGAAGCTTTCTTT.

V gene TRBV5-6 combines with J gene TRBJ1-4; the D is unclear. Trimming pared 3 bases from V and 5 bases from J, leaving 8 bases between. CDR3 length: 13 amino acids. Germline lookup yields CDR1 SGHDT and CDR2 YYEEEE. In nucleotides, the CDR3 is TGTGCCAGCAGCTCGGGATTAAATGAAAAACTGTTTTTT. Translating it yields CASSSGLNEKLFF.

The chain combines TRBV7-9 with TRBJ2-3; D call uncertain. Trimming took 5 bases from V and 3 from J, leaving 9 bases between them. This CDR3 has 13 amino acids. Germline-derived CDR1 and CDR2 are SEHNR and FQNEAQ (reference sequence). The CDR3 nucleotides are TGTGCCAGCAGCGCGCCGACTACAGATACGCAGTATTTT. It is translated as CASSAPTTDTQYF. Based on the CDR3 plus reference TRBV7-9 and TRBJ2-3, the full variable domain is DTGVSQNPRHKITKRGQNVTFRCDPISEHNRLYWYRQTLGQGPEFLTYFQNEAQLEKSRLLSDRFSAERPKGSFSTLEIQRTEQGDSAMYLCASSAPTTDTQYFGPGTRLTVL.

The gene calls are TRBV13 and TRBJ1-1; D is unclear. Germline assignment: CDR1 PRHDT and CDR2 FYEKMQ (reference sequence). V gave up 2 bases and J gave up 6 bases, with 7 bases separating them. The CDR3 spans 12 residues. The CDR3 protein is CASSLSASEAFF. The CDR3 coding sequence is TGTGCCAGCAGCTTATCAGCGTCTGAAGCTTTCTTT.